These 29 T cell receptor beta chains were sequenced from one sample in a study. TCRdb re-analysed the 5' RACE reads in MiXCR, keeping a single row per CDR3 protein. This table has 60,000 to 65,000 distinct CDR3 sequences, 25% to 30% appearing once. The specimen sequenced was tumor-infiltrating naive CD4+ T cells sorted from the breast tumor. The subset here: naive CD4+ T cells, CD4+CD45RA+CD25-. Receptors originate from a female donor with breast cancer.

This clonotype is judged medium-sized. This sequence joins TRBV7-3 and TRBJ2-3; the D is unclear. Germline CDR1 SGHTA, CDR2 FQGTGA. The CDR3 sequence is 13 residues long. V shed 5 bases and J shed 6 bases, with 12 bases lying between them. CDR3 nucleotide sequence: TGTGCCAGCAGCCGTAACAATGGGGATACGCAGTATTTT. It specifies CASSRNNGDTQYF.

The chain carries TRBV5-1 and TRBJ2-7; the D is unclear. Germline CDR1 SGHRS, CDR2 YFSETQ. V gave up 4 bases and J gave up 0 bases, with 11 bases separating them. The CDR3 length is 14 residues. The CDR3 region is CASSQSLFSYEQYF. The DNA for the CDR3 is TGCGCCAGCAGCCAGTCTTTATTCTCCTACGAGCAGTACTTC.

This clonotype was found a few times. CDR3 in amino acids: CASSVVGQPQHF. The CDR3 coding sequence is TGTGCCAGCAGTGTCGTAGGTCAGCCCCAGCATTTT. V usage is TRBV2 and J usage is TRBJ1-5, with D uncertain. There are 12 residues in the CDR3. CDR1 SNHLY and CDR2 FYNNEI come from the germline V gene. Trimming removed 4 bases at V and 6 bases at J, with 7 bases between.

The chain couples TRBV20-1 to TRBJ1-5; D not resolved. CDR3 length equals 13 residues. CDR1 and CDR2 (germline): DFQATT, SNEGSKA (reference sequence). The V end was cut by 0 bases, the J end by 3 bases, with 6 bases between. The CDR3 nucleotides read TGCAGTGCTAGAGACGATCCCAATCAGCCCCAGCATTTT. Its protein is CSARDDPNQPQHF.

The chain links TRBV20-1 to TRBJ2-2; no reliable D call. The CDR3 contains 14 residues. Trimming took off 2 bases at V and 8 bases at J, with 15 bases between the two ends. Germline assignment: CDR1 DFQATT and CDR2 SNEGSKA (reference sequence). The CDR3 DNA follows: TGCAGTGCTAGACTCCAGGAGAAGTCAGGGGAGCTGTTTTTT. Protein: CSARLQEKSGELFF.

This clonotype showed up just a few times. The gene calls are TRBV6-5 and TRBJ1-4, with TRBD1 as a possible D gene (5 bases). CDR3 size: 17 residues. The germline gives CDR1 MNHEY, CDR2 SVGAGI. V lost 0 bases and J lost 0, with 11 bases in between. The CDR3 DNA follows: TGTGCCAGCAGTTACTCTTCCAGGGCCGCAACTAATGAAAAACTGTTTTTT. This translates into CASSYSSRAATNEKLFF.

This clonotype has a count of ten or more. The CDR3 bases are TGTGCCAGCAGCCGGGACATACGATCCTACAATGAGCAGTTCTTC. Protein product: CASSRDIRSYNEQFF. The chain uses TRBV7-2 and TRBJ2-1; D is perhaps TRBD1 (6 bases). Trimming shortened V by 5 bases and J by 1 base, and 12 bases separated the two germline ends. The CDR3 extends over 15 amino acids. Germline assignment: CDR1 SGHTA and CDR2 FQGNSA.

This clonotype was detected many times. CDR3 protein: CASSRTRDGQYEQYF. Written as DNA, the CDR3 is TGCGCCAGCAGCCGGACCCGGGACGGACAGTACGAGCAGTACTTC. The chain joins TRBV4-1 to TRBJ2-7; TRBD1 might be the D (6 bases). With 4 bases removed from V and 4 bases from J, the gap between germline ends came to 17 bases. CDR1 is MGHRA, CDR2 YSYEKL, per germline. This CDR3 has 15 residues.

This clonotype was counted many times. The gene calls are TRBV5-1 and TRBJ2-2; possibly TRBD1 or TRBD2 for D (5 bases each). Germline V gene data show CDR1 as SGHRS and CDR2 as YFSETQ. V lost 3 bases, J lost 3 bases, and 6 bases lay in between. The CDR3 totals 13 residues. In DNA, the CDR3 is TGCGCCAGCAGCTGGGACCACACCGGGGAGCTGTTTTTT. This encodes CASSWDHTGELFF.

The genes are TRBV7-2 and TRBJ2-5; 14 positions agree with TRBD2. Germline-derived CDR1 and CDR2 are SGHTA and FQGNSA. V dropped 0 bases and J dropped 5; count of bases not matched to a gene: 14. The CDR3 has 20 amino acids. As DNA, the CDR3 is TGTGCCAGCAGCTTAGCGGGAGGATGGGGACTAGCGGGAGCACGGGAGACCCAGTACTTC. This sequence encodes CASSLAGGWGLAGARETQYF. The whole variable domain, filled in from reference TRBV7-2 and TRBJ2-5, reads GAGVSQSPSNKVTEKGKDVELRCDPISGHTALYWYRQSLGQGLEFLIYFQGNSAPDKSGLPSDRFSAERTGGSVSTLTIQRTQQEDSAVYLCASSLAGGWGLAGARETQYFGPGTRLLVL.

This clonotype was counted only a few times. Written as DNA, the CDR3 is TGTGCCAGCAGGGATCTGTACGAGCAGTACTTC. It yields the protein CASRDLYEQYF. This chain joins TRBV6-5 and TRBJ2-7, with D hard to call. Germline V lookup: CDR1 MNHEY, CDR2 SVGAGI. V dropped 6 bases and J dropped 4 bases, with 7 bases sitting between them. The CDR3 is 11 amino acids.

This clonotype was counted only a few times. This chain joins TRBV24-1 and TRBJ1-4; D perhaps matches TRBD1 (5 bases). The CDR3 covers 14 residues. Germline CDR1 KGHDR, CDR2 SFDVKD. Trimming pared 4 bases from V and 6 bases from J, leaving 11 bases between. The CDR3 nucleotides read TGTGCCACCAGTGAGGCCGGGACGGATGAAAAACTGTTTTTT. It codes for CATSEAGTDEKLFF.

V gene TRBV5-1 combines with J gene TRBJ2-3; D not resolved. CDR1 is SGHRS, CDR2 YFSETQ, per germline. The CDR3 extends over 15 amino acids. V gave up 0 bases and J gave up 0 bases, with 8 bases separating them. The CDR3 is CASSLDVTSTDTQYF. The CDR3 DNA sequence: TGCGCCAGCAGCTTGGATGTTACTAGCACAGATACGCAGTATTTT.

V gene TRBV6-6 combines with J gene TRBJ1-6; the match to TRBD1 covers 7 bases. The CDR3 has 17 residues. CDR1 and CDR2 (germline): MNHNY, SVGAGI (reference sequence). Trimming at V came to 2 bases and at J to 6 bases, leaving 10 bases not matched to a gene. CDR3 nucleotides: TGTGCCAGCAGTTACCCGACAGGGTTGGATCCTAATTCACCCCTCCACTTT. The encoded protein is CASSYPTGLDPNSPLHF.

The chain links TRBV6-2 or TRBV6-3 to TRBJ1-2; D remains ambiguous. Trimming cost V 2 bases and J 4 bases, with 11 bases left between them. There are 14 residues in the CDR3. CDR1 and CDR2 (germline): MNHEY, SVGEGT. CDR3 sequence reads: CASSYPNQVYGYTF. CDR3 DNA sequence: TGTGCCAGCAGTTACCCTAATCAGGTCTATGGCTACACCTTC.

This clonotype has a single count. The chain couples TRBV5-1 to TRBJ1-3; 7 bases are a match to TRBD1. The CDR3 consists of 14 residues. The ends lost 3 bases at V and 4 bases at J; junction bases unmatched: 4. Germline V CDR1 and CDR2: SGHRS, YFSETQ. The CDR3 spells CASSSTGYGNTIYF. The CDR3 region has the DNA TGCGCCAGCAGCTCGACAGGGTACGGAAACACCATATATTTT.

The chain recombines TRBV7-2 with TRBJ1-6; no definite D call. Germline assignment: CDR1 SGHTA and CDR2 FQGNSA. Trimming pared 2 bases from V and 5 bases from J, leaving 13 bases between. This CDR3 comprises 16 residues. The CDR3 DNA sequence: TGTGCCAGCAGCTTAAGTCCCTTAGCGGATAATTCACCCCTCCACTTT. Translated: CASSLSPLADNSPLHF.

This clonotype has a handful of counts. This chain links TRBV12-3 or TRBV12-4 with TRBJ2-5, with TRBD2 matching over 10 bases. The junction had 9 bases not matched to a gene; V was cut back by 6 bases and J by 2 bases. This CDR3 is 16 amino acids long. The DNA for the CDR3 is TGTGCCAGCAGCTTTATAGCGGGGGGTCTACAAGAGACCCAGTACTTC. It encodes CASSFIAGGLQETQYF.

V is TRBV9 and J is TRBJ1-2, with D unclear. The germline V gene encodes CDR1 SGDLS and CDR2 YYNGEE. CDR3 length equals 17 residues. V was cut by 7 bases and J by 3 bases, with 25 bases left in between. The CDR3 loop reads CASGYNSRTPGHYGYTF. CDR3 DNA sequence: TGTGCCAGCGGATACAACTCGAGGACTCCTGGGCACTATGGCTACACCTTC. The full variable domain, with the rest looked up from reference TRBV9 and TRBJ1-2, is DSGVTQTPKHLITATGQRVTLRCSPRSGDLSVYWYQQSLDQGLQFLIQYYNGEERAKGNILERFSAQQFPDLHSELNLSSLELGDSALYFCASGYNSRTPGHYGYTFGSGTRLTVV.

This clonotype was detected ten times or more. CDR3 DNA sequence: TGTGCCAGCAATACCGGGACGGCACACTATGGCTACACCTTC. Residues: CASNTGTAHYGYTF. The chain links TRBV28 to TRBJ1-2; tentative D call: TRBD1 (5 bases). This CDR3 contains 14 residues. Germline CDR1 is MDHEN and CDR2 is SYDVKM. Trimming pared 7 bases from V and 3 bases from J, leaving 15 bases between.

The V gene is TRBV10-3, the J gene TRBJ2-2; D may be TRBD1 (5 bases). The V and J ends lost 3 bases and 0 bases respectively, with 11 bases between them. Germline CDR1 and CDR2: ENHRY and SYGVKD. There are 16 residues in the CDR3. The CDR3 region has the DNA TGTGCCATCAGTGAAGCAGGGCCTGCGAACACCGGGGAGCTGTTTTTT. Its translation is CAISEAGPANTGELFF.

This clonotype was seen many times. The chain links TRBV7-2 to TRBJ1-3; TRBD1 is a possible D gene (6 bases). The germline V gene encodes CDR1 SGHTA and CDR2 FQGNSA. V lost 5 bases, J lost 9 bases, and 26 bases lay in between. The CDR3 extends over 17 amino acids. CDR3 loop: CASSLLPGHSTYATIYF. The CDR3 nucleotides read TGTGCCAGCAGCCTTTTACCGGGACATTCAACTTATGCCACCATATATTTT.

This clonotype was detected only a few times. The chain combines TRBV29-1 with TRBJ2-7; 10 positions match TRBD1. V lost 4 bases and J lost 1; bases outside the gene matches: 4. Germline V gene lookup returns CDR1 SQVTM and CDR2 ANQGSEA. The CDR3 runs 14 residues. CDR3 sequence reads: CSVVGDRGSYEQYF. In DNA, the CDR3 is TGCAGCGTTGTCGGGGACAGGGGATCCTACGAGCAGTACTTC.

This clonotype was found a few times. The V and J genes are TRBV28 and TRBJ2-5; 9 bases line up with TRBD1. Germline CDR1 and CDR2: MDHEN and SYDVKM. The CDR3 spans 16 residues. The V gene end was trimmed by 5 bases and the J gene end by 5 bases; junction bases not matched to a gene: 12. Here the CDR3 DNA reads TGTGCCAGCAGTGGAGATAGAAGGGACAGGGCTGAGACCCAGTACTTC. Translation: CASSGDRRDRAETQYF.

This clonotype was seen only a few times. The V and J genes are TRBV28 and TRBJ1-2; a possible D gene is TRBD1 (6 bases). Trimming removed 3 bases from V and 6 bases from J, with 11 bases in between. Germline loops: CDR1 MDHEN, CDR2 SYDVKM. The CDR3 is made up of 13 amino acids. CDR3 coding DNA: TGTGCCAGCAGTTTCTCCGGGACAAATGGCTACACCTTC. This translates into CASSFSGTNGYTF.

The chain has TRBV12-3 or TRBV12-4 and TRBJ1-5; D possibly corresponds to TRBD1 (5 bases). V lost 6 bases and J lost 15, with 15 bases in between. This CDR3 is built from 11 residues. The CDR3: CASSSPGTMHF. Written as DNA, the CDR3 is TGTGCCAGCAGCTCCCCTGGGACTATGCATTTT.

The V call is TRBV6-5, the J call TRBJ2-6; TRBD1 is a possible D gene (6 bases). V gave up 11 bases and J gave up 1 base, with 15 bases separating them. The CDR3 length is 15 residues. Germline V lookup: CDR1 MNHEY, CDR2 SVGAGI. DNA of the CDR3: TGTGCCTGCGGATCCGGACAGTCTGGGGCCAACGTCCTGACTTTC. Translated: CACGSGQSGANVLTF.

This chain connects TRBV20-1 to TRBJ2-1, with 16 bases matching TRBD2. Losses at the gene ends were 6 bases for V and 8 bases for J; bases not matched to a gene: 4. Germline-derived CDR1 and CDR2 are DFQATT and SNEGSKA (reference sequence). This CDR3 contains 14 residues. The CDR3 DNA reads TGCAGTGCCATGGGACTAGCGGGAGGGTATGAGCAGTTCTTC. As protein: CSAMGLAGGYEQFF.

The chain's CDR3 is CASSSVREGSPLHF. The CDR3 DNA reads TGTGCCAGCAGTTCGGTCAGGGAGGGTTCACCCCTCCACTTT. This rearrangement joins TRBV28 to TRBJ1-6; D possibly corresponds to TRBD1 (5 bases). CDR1 MDHEN and CDR2 SYDVKM come from the germline V gene. V was cut by 4 bases and J by 9 bases, with 13 bases left in between. The CDR3 is made up of 14 amino acids.